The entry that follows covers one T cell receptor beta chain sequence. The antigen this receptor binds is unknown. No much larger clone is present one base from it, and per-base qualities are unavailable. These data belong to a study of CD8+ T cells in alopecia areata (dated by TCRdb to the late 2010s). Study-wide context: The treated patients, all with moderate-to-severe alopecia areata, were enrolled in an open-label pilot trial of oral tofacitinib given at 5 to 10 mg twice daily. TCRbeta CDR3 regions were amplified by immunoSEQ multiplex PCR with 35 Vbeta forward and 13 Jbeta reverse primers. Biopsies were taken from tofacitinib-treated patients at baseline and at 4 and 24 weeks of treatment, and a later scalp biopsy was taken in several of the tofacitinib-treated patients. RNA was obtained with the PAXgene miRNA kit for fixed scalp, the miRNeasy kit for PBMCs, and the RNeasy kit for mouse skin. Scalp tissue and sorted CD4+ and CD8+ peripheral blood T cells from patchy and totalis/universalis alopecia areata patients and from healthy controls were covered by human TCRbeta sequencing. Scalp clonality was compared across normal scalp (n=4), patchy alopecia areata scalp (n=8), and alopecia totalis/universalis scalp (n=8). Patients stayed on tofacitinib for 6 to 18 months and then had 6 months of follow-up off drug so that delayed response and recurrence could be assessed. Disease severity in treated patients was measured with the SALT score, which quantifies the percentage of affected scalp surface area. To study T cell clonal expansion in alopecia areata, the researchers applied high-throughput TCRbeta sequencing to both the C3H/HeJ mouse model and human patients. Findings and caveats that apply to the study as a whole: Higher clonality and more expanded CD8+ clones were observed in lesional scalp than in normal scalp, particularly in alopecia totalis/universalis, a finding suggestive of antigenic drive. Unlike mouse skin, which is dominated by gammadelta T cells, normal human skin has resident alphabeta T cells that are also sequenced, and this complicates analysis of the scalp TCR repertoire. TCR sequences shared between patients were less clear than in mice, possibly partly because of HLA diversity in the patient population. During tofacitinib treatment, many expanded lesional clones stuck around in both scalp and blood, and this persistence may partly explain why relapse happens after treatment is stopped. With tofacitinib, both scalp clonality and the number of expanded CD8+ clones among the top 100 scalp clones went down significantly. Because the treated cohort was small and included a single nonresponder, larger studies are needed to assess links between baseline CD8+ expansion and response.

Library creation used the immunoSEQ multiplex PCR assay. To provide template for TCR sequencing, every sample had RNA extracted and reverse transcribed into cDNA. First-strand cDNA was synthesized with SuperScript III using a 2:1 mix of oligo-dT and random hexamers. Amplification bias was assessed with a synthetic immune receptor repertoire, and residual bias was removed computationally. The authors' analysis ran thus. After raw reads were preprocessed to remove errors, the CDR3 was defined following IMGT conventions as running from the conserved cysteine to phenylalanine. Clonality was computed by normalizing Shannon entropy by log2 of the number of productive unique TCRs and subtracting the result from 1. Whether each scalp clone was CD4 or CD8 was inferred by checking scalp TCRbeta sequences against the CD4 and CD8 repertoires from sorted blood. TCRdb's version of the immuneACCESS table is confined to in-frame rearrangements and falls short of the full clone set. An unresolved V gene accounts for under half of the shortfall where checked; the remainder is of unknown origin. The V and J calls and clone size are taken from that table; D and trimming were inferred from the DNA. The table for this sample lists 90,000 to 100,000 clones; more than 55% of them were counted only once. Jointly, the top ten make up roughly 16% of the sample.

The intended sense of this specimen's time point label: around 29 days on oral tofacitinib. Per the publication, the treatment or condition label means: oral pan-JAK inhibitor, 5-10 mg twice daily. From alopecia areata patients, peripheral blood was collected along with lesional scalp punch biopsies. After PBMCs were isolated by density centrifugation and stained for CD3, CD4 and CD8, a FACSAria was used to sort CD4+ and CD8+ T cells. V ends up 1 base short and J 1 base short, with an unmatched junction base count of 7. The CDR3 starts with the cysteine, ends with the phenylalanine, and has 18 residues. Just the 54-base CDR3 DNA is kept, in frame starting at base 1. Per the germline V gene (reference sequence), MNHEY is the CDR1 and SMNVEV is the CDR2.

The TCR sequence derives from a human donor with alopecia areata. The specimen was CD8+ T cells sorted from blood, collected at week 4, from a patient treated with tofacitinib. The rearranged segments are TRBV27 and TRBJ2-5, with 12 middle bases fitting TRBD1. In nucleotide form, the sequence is TGTGCCAGCAGTTTATTTGGGACAGGGGGCGCCGTCCAAGAGACCCAGTACTTC. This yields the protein CASSLFGTGGAVQETQYF.